A selection of T cell receptor beta chains follows, all from one sample in a study of cytomegalovirus exposure and HLA in healthy donors. Assay used: immunoSEQ multiplex PCR; TCRdb lists only in-frame clones, some missing. This sample has about 110,000 clones, with around 70% found just once. Input material: PBMCs. All receptors derive from a man aged 30 to 39 in good health and CMV-seropositive. The CDR3 runs from the conserved cysteine through the conserved F or W. The order of the fields is V gene, clone size, CDR3 protein. Clone size is stated in some rows and not others, as once, few, many or a class when expanded.

TRBV6-4,NA,CASSQLAGGPDTQYF
TRBV7-2,NA,CASSFVAGSDQPQHF
TRBV28,few,CASSLSPFYEQYF
TRBV5-1,NA,CASSVGSPETQYF
TRBV11-2,NA,CASSLVGQGRDEQYF
TRBV29-1,few,CSVEVAGGTDTQYF
TRBV2,NA,CARAGTEASGANVLTF
TRBV4-1,NA,CASSQEPVQGGYGYPF
TRBV4-3,few,CASSLGGDHTGELFF
TRBV1,NA,CTSSQETGLNYGYTF